What follows is one T cell receptor beta chain and its context. As yet, its antigen is unknown. The sample originates from a study of shared clonotypes between healthy human individuals. Study-wide results and caveats: Unshared clonotypes carried lower generation probabilities than those common to all four donors.

Germline assignment: CDR1 MNHEY and CDR2 SMNVEV (reference sequence). The V gene lost 1 base and the J gene lost 1 base, with 18 bases spanning the gap. This CDR3 contains 18 residues. Assay used: immunoSEQ multiplex PCR; TCRdb lists only in-frame clones, some missing. The table lists about 820,000 clones, more than 85% of them singletons, with 24% in the top ten. Naive CD8 cells lacked CD45RO and underwent positive selection for CCR7, leaving out terminally differentiated effector memory CD45RA+ cells. Sequenced: naive CD8+ T cells sorted from blood. The J gene is TRBJ2-3, the V gene TRBV27; D is possibly TRBD2 (5 bases). The clonotype was recovered from a man aged 25-40 years in good health. The CDR3 loop reads CASSLFATGSHGTDTQYF. The CDR3 region has the DNA TGTGCCAGCAGTTTATTCGCGACGGGGAGCCATGGCACAGATACGCAGTATTTT.